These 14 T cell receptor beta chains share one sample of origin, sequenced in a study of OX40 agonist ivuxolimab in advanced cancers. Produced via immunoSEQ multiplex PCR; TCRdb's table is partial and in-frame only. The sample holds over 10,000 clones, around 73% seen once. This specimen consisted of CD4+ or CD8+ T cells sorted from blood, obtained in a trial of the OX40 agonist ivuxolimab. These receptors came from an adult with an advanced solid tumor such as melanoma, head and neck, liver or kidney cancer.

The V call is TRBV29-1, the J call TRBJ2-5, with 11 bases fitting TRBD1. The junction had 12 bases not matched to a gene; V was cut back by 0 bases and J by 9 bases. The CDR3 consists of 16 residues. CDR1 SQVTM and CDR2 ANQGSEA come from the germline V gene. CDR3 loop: CSVEDMRDRGALAQYF. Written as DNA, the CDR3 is TGCAGCGTTGAAGATATGAGGGACAGGGGGGCGCTGGCCCAGTACTTC.

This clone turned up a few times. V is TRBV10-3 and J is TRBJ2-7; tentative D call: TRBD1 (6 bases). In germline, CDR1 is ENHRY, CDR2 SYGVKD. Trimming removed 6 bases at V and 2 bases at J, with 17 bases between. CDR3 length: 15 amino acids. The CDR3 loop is CAISADNRVPYEQYF. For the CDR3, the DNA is TGTGCCATCAGCGCCGACAACAGGGTTCCCTACGAGCAGTACTTC.

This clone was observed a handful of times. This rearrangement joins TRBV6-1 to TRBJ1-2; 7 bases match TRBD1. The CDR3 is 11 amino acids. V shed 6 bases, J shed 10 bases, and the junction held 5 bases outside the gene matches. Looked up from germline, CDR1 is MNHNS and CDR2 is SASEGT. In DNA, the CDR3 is TGTGCCAGCAGCGAGGGGGCAGTCTACACCTTC. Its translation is CASSEGAVYTF.

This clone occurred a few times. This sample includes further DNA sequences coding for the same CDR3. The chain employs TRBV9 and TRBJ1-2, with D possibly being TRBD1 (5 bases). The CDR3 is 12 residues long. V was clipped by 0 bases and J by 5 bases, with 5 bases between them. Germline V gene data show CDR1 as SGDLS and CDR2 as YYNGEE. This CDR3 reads CASSVEGYGYTF. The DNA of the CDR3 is TGTGCCAGCAGCGTAGAGGGGTATGGCTACACCTTC. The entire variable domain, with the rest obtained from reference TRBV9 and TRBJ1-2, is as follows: DSGVTQTPKHLITATGQRVTLRCSPRSGDLSVYWYQQSLDQGLQFLIQYYNGEERAKGNILERFSAQQFPDLHSELNLSSLELGDSALYFCASSVEGYGYTFGSGTRLTVV.

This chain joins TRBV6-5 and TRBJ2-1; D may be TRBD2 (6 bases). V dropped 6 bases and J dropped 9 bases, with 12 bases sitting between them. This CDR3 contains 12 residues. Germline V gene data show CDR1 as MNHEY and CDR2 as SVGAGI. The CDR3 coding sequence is TGTGCCAGCAGAGGATGGGGAGGTGAGCAGTTCTTC. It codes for CASRGWGGEQFF.

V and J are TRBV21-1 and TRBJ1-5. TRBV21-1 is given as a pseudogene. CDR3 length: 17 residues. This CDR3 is CASSKGGGNWADQPQHF. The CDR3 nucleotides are TGTGCCAGCAGCAAGGGTGGAGGTAACTGGGCGGATCAGCCCCAGCATTTT.

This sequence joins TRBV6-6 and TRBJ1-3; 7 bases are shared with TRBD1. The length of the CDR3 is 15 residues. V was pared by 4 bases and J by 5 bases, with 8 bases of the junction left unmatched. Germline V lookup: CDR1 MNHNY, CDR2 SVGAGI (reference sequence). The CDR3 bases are TGTGCCAGCAGTTGGGACAGAAATTGGCGAAACACCATATATTTT. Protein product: CASSWDRNWRNTIYF.

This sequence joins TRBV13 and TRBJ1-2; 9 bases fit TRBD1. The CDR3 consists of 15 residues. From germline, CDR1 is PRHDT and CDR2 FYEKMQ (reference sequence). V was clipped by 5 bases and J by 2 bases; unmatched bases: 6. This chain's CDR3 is CASSPGTGFNYGYTF. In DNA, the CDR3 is TGTGCCAGCAGCCCCGGGACAGGGTTCAACTATGGCTACACCTTC.

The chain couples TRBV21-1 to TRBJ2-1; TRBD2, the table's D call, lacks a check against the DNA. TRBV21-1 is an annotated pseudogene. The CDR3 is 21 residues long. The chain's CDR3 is CASSITAGLAGGNLSYNEQFF. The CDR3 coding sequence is TGTGCCAGCAGCATAACTGCGGGACTAGCGGGAGGGAATCTGTCCTACAATGAGCAGTTCTTC.

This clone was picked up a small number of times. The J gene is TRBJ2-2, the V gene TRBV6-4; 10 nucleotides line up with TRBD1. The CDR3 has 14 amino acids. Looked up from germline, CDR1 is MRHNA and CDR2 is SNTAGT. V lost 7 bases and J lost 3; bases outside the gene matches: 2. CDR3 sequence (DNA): TGTGCCAGCAAAGGACAGGGGGACACCGGGGAGCTGTTTTTT. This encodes CASKGQGDTGELFF.

The CDR3 spells CASSLPWKGETQYF. CDR3 DNA: TGTGCCAGCAGCCTGCCCTGGAAGGGAGAGACCCAGTACTTC. The rearrangement links TRBV11-2 to TRBJ2-5; D is undetermined. In germline, CDR1 is SGHAT, CDR2 FQNNGV. The CDR3 is 14 residues long. Deletions cut 5 bases from V and 4 bases from J, with 14 bases between.

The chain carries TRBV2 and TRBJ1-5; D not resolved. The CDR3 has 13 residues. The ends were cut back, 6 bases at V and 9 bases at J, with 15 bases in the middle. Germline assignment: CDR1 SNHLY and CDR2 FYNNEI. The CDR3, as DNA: TGTGCCAGCAGCGCTCCGGCCTTGGTGCCCCAGCATTTT. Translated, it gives CASSAPALVPQHF. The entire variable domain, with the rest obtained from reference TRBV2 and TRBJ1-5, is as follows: EPEVTQTPSHQVTQMGQEVILRCVPISNHLYFYWYRQILGQKVEFLVSFYNNEISEKSEIFDDQFSVERPDGSNFTLKIRSTKLEDSAMYFCASSAPALVPQHFGDGTRLSIL.

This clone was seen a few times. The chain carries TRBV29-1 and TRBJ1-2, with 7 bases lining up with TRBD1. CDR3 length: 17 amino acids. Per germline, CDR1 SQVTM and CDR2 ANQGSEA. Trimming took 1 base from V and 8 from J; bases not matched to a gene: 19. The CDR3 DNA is TGCAGCGTTGAAGGGGGGCCCAACGACAGGGAGTTCGGGGGCTACACCTTC. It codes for CSVEGGPNDREFGGYTF.

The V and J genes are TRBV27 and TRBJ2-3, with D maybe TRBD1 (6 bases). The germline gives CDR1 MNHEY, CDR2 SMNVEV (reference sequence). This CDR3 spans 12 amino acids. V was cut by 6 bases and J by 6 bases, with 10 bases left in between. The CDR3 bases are TGTGCCAGCAGCCACAGGGCGGATACGCAGTATTTT. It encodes CASSHRADTQYF.